This TCR beta chain was observed in a study of blood T cell repertoires in COVID-19. V lost 6 bases to trimming and J lost 13 bases; unmatched junction nucleotides: 10. The CDR3 sequence is 13 residues long. Germline CDR1 MDHEN, CDR2 SYDVKM. Produced via immunoSEQ multiplex PCR; TCRdb's table is partial and in-frame only. The sample contains approximately 110,000 clones, around 83% of which appear only once. This clonotype was obtained from a man between 40 and 49 years old with acute or convalescent COVID-19. The sequenced sample was peripheral blood. This rearrangement joins TRBV28 to TRBJ2-1, with TRBD1 matching 9 bases. CDR3 in amino acids: CASRLHGTGGQFF. CDR3 sequence (DNA): TGTGCCAGCAGGCTACACGGCACAGGGGGCCAGTTCTTC.